The source of this T cell receptor beta chain is a study of CD8 T cells in Susac syndrome. The RNA, roughly 0.45 to 1 ug, was put through reverse transcription using random hexamers. TCRdb reanalysed the immunoSEQ multiplex PCR reads using MiXCR and keeps one entry per CDR3 protein. Of approximately 120,000 distinct CDR3 sequences in the sample, 85% to 95% were seen once. Sequencing of TCR beta was undertaken in CD8+ and CD4+ T cells derived from blood. The CDR3 has 17 amino acids. Sequencing was done on a sample of CD8+ T cells from PBMCs. The source is a human donor with multiple sclerosis. The genes are TRBV21-1 and TRBJ2-6. TRBV21-1 is deemed a pseudogene. The DNA for the CDR3 is TGTGCCAGCAGCAAAGACGGCAGTTACTCTGGGGCCAACGTCCTGACTTTC. The encoded protein is CASSKDGSYSGANVLTF.